A single sample gave rise to the 29 T cell receptor beta chains below, sequenced in a study of T cell changes during pregnancy in multiple sclerosis. The assay was immunoSEQ multiplex PCR, and TCRdb's table has in-frame clones only and misses some. This sample carries over 45,000 clones, about nine tenths of them seen once, and the ten largest clones take 2% to 2.5%. The specimen was peripheral blood, collected in the first trimester of pregnancy. The receptors were sampled from a female donor in good health, enrolled as a control in a pregnancy study.

The chain is built from TRBV19 and TRBJ2-1; perhaps TRBD1 as D (5 bases). In germline, CDR1 is LNHDA, CDR2 SQIVND (reference sequence). The CDR3 covers 13 residues. V dropped 6 bases and J dropped 7 bases, with 13 bases sitting between them. The CDR3 loop reads CASSPWGTNEQFF. CDR3 nucleotide sequence: TGTGCCAGTAGCCCGTGGGGCACGAATGAGCAGTTCTTC.

The J gene is TRBJ2-1, the V gene TRBV23-1; 10 bases are shared with TRBD2. TRBV23-1 is flagged as an ORF with uncertain function. This CDR3 comprises 17 residues. J gave up 3 bases and V 7 bases, and 12 bases lay outside the gene matches. CDR3 sequence (DNA): TGCGCCAGCATGGGCCCAGCGGGGGGGCTCAACTACAATGAGCAGTTCTTC. This sequence encodes CASMGPAGGLNYNEQFF.

The chain links TRBV10-2 to TRBJ2-2; a weak D match, TRBD2 (5 bases). Germline CDR1 and CDR2: WSHSY and SAAADI. V lost 3 bases and J lost 5, with 16 bases in between. CDR3 length equals 16 residues. CDR3 sequence: CASSDGETPGTGELFF. The CDR3 DNA is TGCGCCAGCAGTGACGGGGAGACACCGGGAACCGGGGAGCTGTTTTTT.

This sequence joins TRBV2 and TRBJ2-7; 10 bases are a match to TRBD2. The CDR3 totals 15 residues. Germline V CDR1 and CDR2: SNHLY, FYNNEI. Trimming removed 6 bases from V and 4 bases from J; junction bases left unmatched: 9. The chain's CDR3 is CASSLRLAGNYEQYF. CDR3 DNA sequence: TGTGCCAGCAGCCTTAGACTAGCGGGTAATTACGAGCAGTACTTC.

The V call is TRBV18, the J call TRBJ1-6; 7 positions match TRBD1. Germline V lookup: CDR1 KGHSH, CDR2 LQKENI. The CDR3 runs 15 residues. The V gene end was trimmed by 7 bases and the J gene end by 9 bases; junction bases not matched to a gene: 12. CDR3 nucleotides: TGTGCCAGCTGTATGCAGGGGGGAGGCAGTTCACCCCTCCACTTT. Translation gives CASCMQGGGSSPLHF.

V is TRBV2 and J is TRBJ1-5, with a weak D call TRBD1 (5 bases). The CDR3 totals 15 residues. Looked up from germline, CDR1 is SNHLY and CDR2 is FYNNEI. Trimming stripped 4 bases from V and 6 bases from J, with 16 bases between. The CDR3 sequence is CASSGRGAVGQPQHF. CDR3 coding DNA: TGTGCCAGCAGTGGGCGGGGCGCGGTCGGTCAGCCCCAGCATTTT.

This chain uses TRBV19 with TRBJ1-4; 10 bases fit TRBD1. The CDR3 has 17 residues. The germline V gene encodes CDR1 LNHDA and CDR2 SQIVND (reference sequence). Trimming cost V 7 bases and J 1 base; bases outside gene matches: 9. The CDR3 sequence is CASKRQGAGGTNEKLFF. CDR3 DNA sequence: TGTGCCAGTAAGAGACAGGGGGCCGGTGGAACTAATGAAAAACTGTTTTTT. The complete variable domain, with remaining parts taken from reference TRBV19 and TRBJ1-4, reads DGGITQSPKYLFRKEGQNVTLSCEQNLNHDAMYWYRQDPGQGLRLIYYSQIVNDFQKGDIAEGYSVSREKKESFPLTVTSAQKNPTAFYLCASKRQGAGGTNEKLFFGSGTQLSVL.

The V gene is TRBV2, the J gene TRBJ1-1; the match to TRBD1 covers 7 bases. Trimming removed 6 bases from V and 6 bases from J; junction bases left unmatched: 19. CDR3 length equals 17 residues. Germline loops: CDR1 SNHLY, CDR2 FYNNEI. Here the CDR3 reads CASRFALDRNDGSEAFF. Here the CDR3 DNA reads TGTGCCAGCAGATTCGCCTTGGACAGGAATGATGGGTCTGAAGCTTTCTTT.

This sequence joins TRBV7-9 and TRBJ2-5; 7 nucleotides agree with TRBD1. This CDR3 contains 18 residues. V lost 5 bases and J lost 5; bases outside the gene matches: 20. CDR1 is SEHNR and CDR2 is FQNEAQ in the germline V gene (reference sequence). The CDR3 region is CASSLPRGGALRSETQYF. DNA of the CDR3: TGTGCCAGCAGCCTCCCCCGAGGGGGCGCATTAAGGTCGGAGACCCAGTACTTC.

V gene TRBV11-1 combines with J gene TRBJ2-1, with 8 bases aligning to TRBD1. After removal of 3 bases from V and 6 bases from J, the junction contained 7 bases not matched to a gene. The CDR3 is 15 amino acids. The V gene's germline CDR1 is SGHAT and CDR2 FQDESV (reference sequence). CDR3 nucleotides: TGTGCCAGCAGCTTCGACAGGGGAATCGGCAATGAGCAGTTCTTC. This codes for CASSFDRGIGNEQFF.

This rearrangement joins TRBV6-4 to TRBJ2-1, with no clear D. V shed 0 bases and J shed 6 bases, with 15 bases lying between them. There are 16 residues in the CDR3. The V gene's germline CDR1 is MRHNA and CDR2 SNTAGT. The CDR3 sequence is CASSDSFRSALNEQFF. CDR3 bases: TGTGCCAGCAGTGACTCTTTCAGATCTGCCCTCAATGAGCAGTTCTTC.

The chain is built from TRBV2 and TRBJ2-6; possibly TRBD2 for D (5 bases). The CDR3 is made up of 17 amino acids. The germline V gene encodes CDR1 SNHLY and CDR2 FYNNEI. Trimming removed 6 bases at V and 6 bases at J, with 21 bases between. CDR3 region: CASRAGQDLLEANVLTF. DNA of the CDR3: TGTGCCAGCAGGGCCGGTCAGGACTTGCTAGAGGCCAACGTCCTGACTTTC.

Only one count was recorded for this clone. This chain connects TRBV29-1 to TRBJ2-1; perhaps TRBD2 as D (5 bases). The V and J ends lost 4 bases and 7 bases respectively, with 11 bases between them. The CDR3 loop spans 12 amino acids. Germline CDR1 SQVTM, CDR2 ANQGSEA. CDR3: CSVGLTRNEQFF. The CDR3 coding sequence is TGCAGCGTTGGGCTAACTAGGAATGAGCAGTTCTTC.

The rearrangement links TRBV18 to TRBJ2-3; 12 bases match TRBD2. The V and J ends lost 3 bases and 6 bases, in that order; junction bases with no gene match: 7. The CDR3 totals 16 residues. The germline V gene has CDR1 KGHSH and CDR2 LQKENI. The CDR3 is CASSPKTSGGTDTQYF. The DNA of the CDR3 is TGTGCCAGCTCACCGAAGACTAGCGGGGGAACGGATACGCAGTATTTT.

The chain joins TRBV28 to TRBJ2-3; 8 nucleotides match TRBD2. The trim removed 4 bases at V and 0 bases at J, leaving 15 bases unmatched. Germline V gene sequence: CDR1 MDHEN, CDR2 SYDVKM. The CDR3 consists of 19 residues. Written as DNA, the CDR3 is TGTGCCAGCAGTTCACGGGATGGGACGGGAGGGTCTAGCACAGATACGCAGTATTTT. Amino acids: CASSSRDGTGGSSTDTQYF.

This chain uses TRBV15 with TRBJ2-7; the D gene is possibly TRBD1 (6 bases). This CDR3 region has 15 residues. CDR1 is LNHNV and CDR2 is YYDKDF in the germline V gene (reference sequence). V lost 5 bases and J lost 5, with 19 bases in between. CDR3 in amino acids: CATSPRSQGNHEQYF. The CDR3 nucleotides read TGTGCCACCAGCCCTAGATCGCAGGGGAATCACGAGCAGTACTTC.

This chain links TRBV27 with TRBJ2-1; no firm D call. The CDR3 runs to 13 residues. Germline CDR1 and CDR2: MNHEY and SMNVEV (reference sequence). The V gene lost 8 bases and the J gene lost 2 bases, with 10 bases spanning the gap. DNA of the CDR3: TGTGCCAGCCGGGTTTTGACCTACAATGAGCAGTTCTTC. Protein sequence: CASRVLTYNEQFF.

The CDR3 bases are TGCAGCGTCAATCAAGGACAGTACGAGCAGTACTTC. Protein: CSVNQGQYEQYF. The chain combines TRBV29-1 with TRBJ2-7; maybe TRBD1 (6 bases). CDR1 and CDR2 from the germline V gene are SQVTM and ANQGSEA. This CDR3 has 12 amino acids. Trimming took 6 bases from V and 4 from J, leaving 13 bases between them.

The rearrangement links TRBV18 to TRBJ1-2; tentatively, D is TRBD1 (6 bases). Trimming shortened V by 5 bases and J by 14 bases, and 21 bases separated the two germline ends. CDR1 and CDR2 (germline): KGHSH, LQKENI. The CDR3 length is 13 residues. The CDR3 nucleotides read TGTGCCAGCTCATCCACAGGGACACGGGGTATTACCTTC. Translated, it gives CASSSTGTRGITF.

Here the CDR3 reads CACRGASYGYTF. CDR3 DNA sequence: TGTGCCTGCAGGGGCGCATCCTATGGCTACACCTTC. V is TRBV30 and J is TRBJ1-2; a possible D gene is TRBD1 (6 bases). Trimming left V 6 bases short and J 4 bases short, with 12 bases between. The germline V gene encodes CDR1 GTSNPN and CDR2 SVGIG (reference sequence). This CDR3 has 12 residues.

With respect to this clone: A junction end diverges from the germline sequence, so it may reflect a read error. The chain carries TRBV2 and TRBJ1-3, with TRBD1 as a possible D gene (5 bases). Per the germline V gene, CDR1 is SNHLY and CDR2 is FYNNEI. This CDR3 comprises 13 residues. CDR3 nucleotide sequence: TGTGCCACCCAGTCCCTTCTAAGGGGTCAGTGGCATTTT. As protein: CATQSLLRGQWHF. The full variable domain, its missing parts supplied by reference TRBV2 and TRBJ1-3, is EPEVTQTPSHQVTQMGQEVILRCVPISNHLYFYWYRQILGQKVEFLVSFYNNEISEKSEIFDDQFSVERPDGSNFTLKIRSTKLEDSAMYFCATQSLLRGQWHFGEGSWLTVV.

The CDR3 loop reads CASGVRDFGIEAFF. The CDR3, as DNA: TGTGCCAGCGGGGTGAGGGATTTCGGGATTGAAGCTTTCTTT. This chain uses TRBV6-5 with TRBJ1-1; D is unclear. Germline V CDR1 and CDR2: MNHEY, SVGAGI. This CDR3 contains 14 residues. Trimming removed 8 bases at V and 7 bases at J, with 20 bases between.

In its sample, this clone was seen once. This chain links TRBV28 with TRBJ1-4, with 9 bases that match TRBD1. The CDR3 loop spans 14 amino acids. J lost 6 bases, V lost 5 bases, and 4 bases had no gene match. CDR1 MDHEN and CDR2 SYDVKM come from the germline V gene. CDR3 sequence: CASSPGTGHEKLFF. The CDR3 region has the DNA TGTGCCAGCAGTCCCGGGACAGGGCATGAAAAACTGTTTTTT.

The genes are TRBV18 and TRBJ1-1; 9 bases fit TRBD1. CDR1 and CDR2 from the germline V gene are KGHSH and LQKENI. CDR3 length equals 15 residues. The junction had 6 bases not matched to a gene; V was cut back by 5 bases and J by 2 bases. The CDR3 region has the DNA TGTGCCAGCTCAGGGGGACAGGGCGGTAACACTGAAGCTTTCTTT. Translated: CASSGGQGGNTEAFF.

The gene calls are TRBV5-1 and TRBJ1-5; TRBD1 aligns across 7 bases. CDR1 is SGHRS and CDR2 is YFSETQ in the germline V gene. Trimming at V came to 1 base and at J to 1 base, leaving 5 bases not matched to a gene. The CDR3 spans 16 residues. The CDR3 nucleotides read TGCGCCAGCAGCTTGTTTCCGACAGGGAGCAATCAGCCCCAGCATTTT. The encoded protein is CASSLFPTGSNQPQHF.

The chain is built from TRBV28 and TRBJ2-5; perhaps TRBD1 as D (7 bases). Trimming removed 6 bases from V and 1 base from J, with 15 bases in between. Germline assignment: CDR1 MDHEN and CDR2 SYDVKM. The CDR3 covers 15 residues. The CDR3 region is CASSGRRDSQETQYF. CDR3 nucleotide sequence: TGTGCCAGCAGCGGCCGGAGGGACAGCCAAGAGACCCAGTACTTC.

This chain connects TRBV4-1 to TRBJ2-7, with D tentatively TRBD2 (5 bases). V lost 1 base, J lost 7 bases, and 17 bases lay in between. CDR3 length: 15 residues. Germline CDR1 is MGHRA and CDR2 is YSYEKL. The CDR3 DNA sequence: TGCGCCAGCAGCCAAGCAGGAGGAGGTCGGGGAGAGCAGTACTTC. Translating gives CASSQAGGGRGEQYF.

The V and J genes are TRBV27 and TRBJ2-3; perhaps TRBD1 as D (5 bases). The CDR3 has 17 residues. V shed 6 bases and J shed 0 bases, with 19 bases lying between them. The germline V gene encodes CDR1 MNHEY and CDR2 SMNVEV (reference sequence). The CDR3: CASSLGHRLSSTDTQYF. CDR3 coding DNA: TGTGCCAGCAGCTTAGGACACAGGTTATCTAGCACAGATACGCAGTATTTT.

The chain carries TRBV5-1 and TRBJ1-1; D call uncertain. Germline lookup yields CDR1 SGHRS and CDR2 YFSETQ. Trimming shortened V by 5 bases and J by 0 bases, and 11 bases separated the two germline ends. CDR3 length equals 14 residues. The CDR3 loop is CASRVSQMNTEAFF. The CDR3 bases are TGCGCCAGCAGAGTTTCGCAGATGAACACTGAAGCTTTCTTT.